In its sample, the clone carrying this T cell receptor beta chain was seen many times. Its antigen is not identified. CDR3 length: 13 residues. V was clipped by 4 bases and J by 0 bases, with 7 bases between them. The V gene's germline CDR1 is SGHRS and CDR2 YFSETQ. This sample is part of a study of T-cell reconstitution after alpha-beta-depleted transplantation in children. The study's findings and limits: Surviving recipient T cells and thymic progenitors accounted for the high day-60 TCRbeta diversity observed in some patients. At the one-year point after transplant, T-cell counts and TCRbeta diversity were found to come mostly from T cells that had been newly produced.

The TCRbeta library was prepared with unique molecular identifiers. TCRdb processed the PCR reads anew with MiXCR; each CDR3 protein has one entry. The table records about 290,000 distinct CDR3 sequences, nearly 8% of them present only once. This specimen was peripheral blood, taken 360 days after TCRalphabeta/CD19-depleted stem cell transplant. The V call is TRBV5-1, the J call TRBJ1-1, with unresolved D. This receptor was obtained from a female patient under 10 years old who had a stem cell transplant for Fanconi anemia, so the T cells may come from the graft donor. The CDR3 region has the DNA TGCGCCAGCAGCCGAACTTTGAACACTGAAGCTTTCTTT. Translating gives CASSRTLNTEAFF.